A selection of T cell receptor beta chains follows, all from one sample in a study of radiotherapy plus CTLA-4 blockade in lung cancer. Profiling relied on immunoSEQ multiplex PCR, and the TCRdb table lists in-frame clones only, not all of them. Seen here are 100,000 to 150,000 clones, about four fifths observed once, and the top ten hold 4.5% to 6.5%. The specimen comprised peripheral blood, sampled from a patient treated with radiotherapy plus ipilimumab. Receptors were obtained from a human donor with non-small cell lung cancer who had a partial response to radiotherapy plus ipilimumab. Both conserved end residues are trimmed from each CDR3. Expanded clones get a size class; other rows say once, few or many, or leave the size out.

len	v_gene	abundance	CDR3aa
17	TRBV28	NA	ASSLVGQGARPPDTEAF
14	TRBV7-6	NA	ASSQLQGSGANVLT
13	TRBV5-1	NA	ASSLAMGSGYGYT
10	TRBV28	NA	ASKGGDTEAF
11	TRBV6-6	NA	ASRGQVGIEAF
13	TRBV5-8	NA	ASSLGRAAFNEQF
12	TRBV7-9	NA	ASSFSGQNTEAF
12	TRBV2	NA	ASSRGGGNQPQH
12	TRBV30	few	AWSRGGAGEKLF
11	TRBV7-9	NA	ASSPRGYNEQF
13	TRBV5-1	once	ASSLSQANNSPLH
16	TRBV7-6	NA	ASSYNGGPAGAHNEQF
11	TRBV19	NA	ASSVQGGGEQY
12	TRBV2	NA	ASTRDRGTYGYT
12	TRBV19	NA	ASSVRELNEKLF
13	TRBV2	NA	ASSEMGGAGQPQH
15	TRBV7-2	once	ASSLVVWGGKIDEQF
13	TRBV2	NA	ASNSGGLSGEKLF
15	TRBV4-1	NA	ASSPIGKRSSYNEQF
8	TRBV28	NA	ASFGETQY
12	TRBV5-1	few	ASRVSTGNQPQH
11	TRBV27	NA	ASSWDRAYGYT
12	TRBV6-4	NA	ASRPGGQGYGYT
11	TRBV19	NA	ASRQGGGTEAF
13	TRBV6-5	NA	ASSYSITGNQPQH
12	TRBV10-3	few	ASSAGTSLNEQF
11	TRBV6-1	NA	ASTERVNTEAF
14	TRBV6-6	NA	ASSTIKNNRGTEAF
15	TRBV21-1	NA	ASSPRTGEPGANVLT
11	TRBV6-1	few	ASRDTSTDTQY
13	TRBV14	few	ASSQQALSGNTIY
13	TRBV2	NA	ASSRLARAYNEQF
12	TRBV29-1	NA	SVGRTANTGELF
13	TRBV7-9	NA	ASSLVTSGRETQY
15	TRBV10-1	NA	ASSESTGQGSYNEQF
13	TRBV4-2	NA	ASSSDKGSGNTIY
14	TRBV7-6	NA	ASSPWGGGRNYEQF
13	TRBV10-3	NA	AISELGVKGTEAF
12	TRBV5-1	NA	ASSFAANTGELF
12	TRBV2	once	ASSADRPAKGYT
12	TRBV4-3	few	ASSQRGMDTEAF
13	TRBV7-9	NA	ASSRTGDRNQPQH